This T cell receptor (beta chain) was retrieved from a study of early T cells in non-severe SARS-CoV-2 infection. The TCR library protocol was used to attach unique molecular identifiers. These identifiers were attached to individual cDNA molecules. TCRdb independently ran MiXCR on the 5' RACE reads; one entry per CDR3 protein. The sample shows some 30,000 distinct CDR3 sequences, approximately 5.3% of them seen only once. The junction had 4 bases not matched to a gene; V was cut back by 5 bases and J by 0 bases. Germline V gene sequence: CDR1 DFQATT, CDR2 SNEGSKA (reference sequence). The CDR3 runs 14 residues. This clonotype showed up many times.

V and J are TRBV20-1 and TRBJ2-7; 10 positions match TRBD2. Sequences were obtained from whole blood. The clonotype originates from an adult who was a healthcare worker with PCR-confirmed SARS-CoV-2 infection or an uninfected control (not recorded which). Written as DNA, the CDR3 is TGCAGTGCTCGGACTAGCGGATCCTCCTACGAGCAGTACTTC. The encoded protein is CSARTSGSSYEQYF.